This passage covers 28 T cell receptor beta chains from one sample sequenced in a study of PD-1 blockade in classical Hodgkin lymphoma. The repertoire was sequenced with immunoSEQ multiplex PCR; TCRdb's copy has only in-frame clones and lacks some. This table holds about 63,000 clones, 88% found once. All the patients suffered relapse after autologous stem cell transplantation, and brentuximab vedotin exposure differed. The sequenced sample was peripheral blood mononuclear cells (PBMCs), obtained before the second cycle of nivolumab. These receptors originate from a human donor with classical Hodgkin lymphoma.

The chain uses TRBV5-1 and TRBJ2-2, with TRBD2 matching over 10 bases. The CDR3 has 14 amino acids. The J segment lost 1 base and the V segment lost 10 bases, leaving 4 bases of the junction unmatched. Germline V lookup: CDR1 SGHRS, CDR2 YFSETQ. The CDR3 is CAGRLAGNTGELFF. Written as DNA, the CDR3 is TGCGCCGGCCGACTAGCGGGGAACACCGGGGAGCTGTTTTTT.

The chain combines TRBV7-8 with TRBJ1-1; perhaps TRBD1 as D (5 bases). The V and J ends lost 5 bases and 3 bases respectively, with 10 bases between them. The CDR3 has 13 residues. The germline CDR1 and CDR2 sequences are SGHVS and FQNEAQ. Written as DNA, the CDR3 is TGTGCCAGCAGCAAGACAGTAGACACTGAAGCTTTCTTT. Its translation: CASSKTVDTEAFF.

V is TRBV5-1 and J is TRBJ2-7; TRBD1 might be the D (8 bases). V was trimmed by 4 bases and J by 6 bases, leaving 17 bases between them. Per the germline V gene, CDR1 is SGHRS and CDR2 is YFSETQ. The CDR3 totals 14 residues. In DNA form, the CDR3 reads TGCGCCAGCAGCCTCCACAGGGGGGGCGCCGAGCAGTACTTC. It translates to CASSLHRGGAEQYF. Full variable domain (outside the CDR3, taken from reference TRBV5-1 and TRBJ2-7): KAGVTQTPRYLIKTRGQQVTLSCSPISGHRSVSWYQQTPGQGLQFLFEYFSETQRNKGNFPGRFSGRQFSNSRSEMNVSTLELGDSALYLCASSLHRGGAEQYFGPGTRLTVT.

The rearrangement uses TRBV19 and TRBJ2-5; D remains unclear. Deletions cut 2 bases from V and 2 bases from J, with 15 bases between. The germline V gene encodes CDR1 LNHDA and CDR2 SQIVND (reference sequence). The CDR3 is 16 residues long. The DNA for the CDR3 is TGTGCCAGTAGTATAATGTCAGTCGGGCAGCAAGAGACCCAGTACTTC. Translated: CASSIMSVGQQETQYF.

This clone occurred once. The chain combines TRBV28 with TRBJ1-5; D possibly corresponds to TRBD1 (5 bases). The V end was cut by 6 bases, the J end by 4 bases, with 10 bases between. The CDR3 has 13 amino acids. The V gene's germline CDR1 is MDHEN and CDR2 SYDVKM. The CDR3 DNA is TGTGCCAGCAGAAGACAGCCTAATCAGCCCCAGCATTTT. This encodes CASRRQPNQPQHF.

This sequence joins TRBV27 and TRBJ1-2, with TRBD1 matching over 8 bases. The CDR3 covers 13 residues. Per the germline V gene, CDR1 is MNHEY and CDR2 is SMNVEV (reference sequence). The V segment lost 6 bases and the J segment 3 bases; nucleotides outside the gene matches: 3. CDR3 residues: CASRETGDYGYTF. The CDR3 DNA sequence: TGTGCCAGCAGGGAGACAGGGGACTATGGCTACACCTTC.

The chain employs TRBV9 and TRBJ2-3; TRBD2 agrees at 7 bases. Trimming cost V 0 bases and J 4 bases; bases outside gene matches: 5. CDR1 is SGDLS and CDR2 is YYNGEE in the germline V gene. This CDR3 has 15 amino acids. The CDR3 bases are TGTGCCAGCAGCGTAGGGGCGGGGGTTTCAGATACGCAGTATTTT. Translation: CASSVGAGVSDTQYF.

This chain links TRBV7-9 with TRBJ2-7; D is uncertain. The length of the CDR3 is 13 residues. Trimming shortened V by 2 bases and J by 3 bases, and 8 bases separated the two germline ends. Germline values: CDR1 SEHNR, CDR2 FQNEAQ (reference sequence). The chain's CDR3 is CASSLTLDYEQYF. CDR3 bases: TGTGCCAGCAGCTTAACGTTAGACTACGAGCAGTACTTC.

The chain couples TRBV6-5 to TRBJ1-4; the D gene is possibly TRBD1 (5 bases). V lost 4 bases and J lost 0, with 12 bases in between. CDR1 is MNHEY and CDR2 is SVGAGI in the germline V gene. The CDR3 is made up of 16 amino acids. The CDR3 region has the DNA TGTGCCAGCAGTTTTCAGGGTGCGGCAACTAATGAAAAACTGTTTTTT. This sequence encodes CASSFQGAATNEKLFF.

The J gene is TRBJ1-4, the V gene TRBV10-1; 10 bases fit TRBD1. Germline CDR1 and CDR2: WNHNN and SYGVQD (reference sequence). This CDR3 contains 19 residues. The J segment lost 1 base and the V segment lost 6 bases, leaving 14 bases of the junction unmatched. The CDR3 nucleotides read TGCGCCAGCAGCCTAAGACAGGGGGCAATACTCCGAACTAATGAAAAACTGTTTTTT. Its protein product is CASSLRQGAILRTNEKLFF.

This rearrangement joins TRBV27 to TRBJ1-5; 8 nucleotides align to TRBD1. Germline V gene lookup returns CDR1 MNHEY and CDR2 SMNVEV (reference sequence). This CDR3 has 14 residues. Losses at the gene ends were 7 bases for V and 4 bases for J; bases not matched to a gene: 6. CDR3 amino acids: CASKRQGRNQPQHF. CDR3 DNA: TGTGCCAGCAAACGACAGGGGAGGAATCAGCCCCAGCATTTT.

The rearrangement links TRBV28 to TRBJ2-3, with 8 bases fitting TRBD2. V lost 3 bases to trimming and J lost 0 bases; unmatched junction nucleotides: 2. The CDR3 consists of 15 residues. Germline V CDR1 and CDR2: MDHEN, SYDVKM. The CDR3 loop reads CASSLTSASTDTQYF. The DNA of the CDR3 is TGTGCCAGCAGTTTGACTAGCGCCAGCACAGATACGCAGTATTTT.

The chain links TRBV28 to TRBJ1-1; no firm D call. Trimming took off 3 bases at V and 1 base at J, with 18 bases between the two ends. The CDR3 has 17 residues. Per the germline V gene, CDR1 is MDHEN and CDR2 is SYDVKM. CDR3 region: CASSFAYYVGENTEAFF. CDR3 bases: TGTGCCAGCAGTTTCGCCTACTACGTTGGGGAGAACACTGAAGCTTTCTTT.

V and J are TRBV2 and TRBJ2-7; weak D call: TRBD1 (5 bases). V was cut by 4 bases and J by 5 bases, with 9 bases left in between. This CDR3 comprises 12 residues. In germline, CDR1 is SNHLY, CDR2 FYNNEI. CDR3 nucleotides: TGTGCCAGCAGTGTTGTCAGGGACGAGCAGTACTTC. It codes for CASSVVRDEQYF.

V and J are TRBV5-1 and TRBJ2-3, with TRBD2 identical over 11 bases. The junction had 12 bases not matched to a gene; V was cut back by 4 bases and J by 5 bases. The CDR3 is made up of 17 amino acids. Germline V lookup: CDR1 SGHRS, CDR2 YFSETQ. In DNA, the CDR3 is TGCGCCAGCAGCCCCCAGGGTAGCGGGGGGGTTAGAGATACGCAGTATTTT. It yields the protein CASSPQGSGGVRDTQYF.

The chain's CDR3 is CASSFQGFSGNTIYF. CDR3 nucleotides: TGCGCCAGCAGCTTCCAGGGCTTTTCTGGAAACACCATATATTTT. The chain carries TRBV5-1 and TRBJ1-3; D possibly corresponds to TRBD1 (5 bases). The CDR3 extends over 15 amino acids. Trimming pared 2 bases from V and 1 base from J, leaving 10 bases between. The germline gives CDR1 SGHRS, CDR2 YFSETQ.

CDR3 residues: CASSLPGGVNTEAFF. The CDR3 nucleotides are TGTGCCAGCAGCCTACCCGGGGGTGTTAACACTGAAGCTTTCTTT. The chain links TRBV7-9 to TRBJ1-1, with a tentative D call TRBD1 (5 bases). The CDR3 runs to 15 residues. V was cut by 5 bases and J by 2 bases, with 15 bases left in between. Germline V gene data show CDR1 as SEHNR and CDR2 as FQNEAQ (reference sequence).

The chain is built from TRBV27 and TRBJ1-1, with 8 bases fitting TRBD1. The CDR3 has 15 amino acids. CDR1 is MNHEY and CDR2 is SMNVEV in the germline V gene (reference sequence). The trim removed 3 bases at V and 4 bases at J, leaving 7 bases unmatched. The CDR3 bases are TGTGCCAGCAGTTTCCTCCCGACAGGGGCCACTGAAGCTTTCTTT. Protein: CASSFLPTGATEAFF.

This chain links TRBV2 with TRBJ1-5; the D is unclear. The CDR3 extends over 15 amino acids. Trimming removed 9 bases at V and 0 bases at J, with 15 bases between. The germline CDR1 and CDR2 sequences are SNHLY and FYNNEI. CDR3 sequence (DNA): TGTGCCAGTGCCCCATTACAGCATAGCAATCAGCCCCAGCATTTT. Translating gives CASAPLQHSNQPQHF.

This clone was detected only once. The CDR3 reads CATQNLGGADTQYF. CDR3 sequence (DNA): TGTGCCACCCAGAACCTGGGGGGCGCAGATACGCAGTATTTT. The V and J genes are TRBV6-5 and TRBJ2-3, with D perhaps matching TRBD1 or TRBD2 (6 bases each). CDR1 MNHEY and CDR2 SVGAGI come from the germline V gene. Trimming shortened V by 10 bases and J by 4 bases, and 18 bases separated the two germline ends. The CDR3 length is 14 residues.

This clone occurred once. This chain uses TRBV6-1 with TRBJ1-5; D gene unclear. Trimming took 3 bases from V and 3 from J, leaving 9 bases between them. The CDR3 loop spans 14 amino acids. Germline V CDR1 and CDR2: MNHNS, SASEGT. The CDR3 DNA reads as TGTGCCAGCAGTGAGTCAGGTAACAATCAGCCCCAGCATTTT. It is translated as CASSESGNNQPQHF.

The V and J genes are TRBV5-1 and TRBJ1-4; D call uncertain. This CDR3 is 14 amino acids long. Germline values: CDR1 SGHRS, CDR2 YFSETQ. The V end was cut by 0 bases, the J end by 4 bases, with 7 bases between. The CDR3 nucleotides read TGCGCCAGCAGCTTGGTGGGCGGTAATGAAAAACTGTTTTTT. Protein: CASSLVGGNEKLFF.

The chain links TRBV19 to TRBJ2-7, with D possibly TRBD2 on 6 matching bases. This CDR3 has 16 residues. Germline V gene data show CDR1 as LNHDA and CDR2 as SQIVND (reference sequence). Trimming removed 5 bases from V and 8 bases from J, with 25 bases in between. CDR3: CASSGEEGFLLRKQYF. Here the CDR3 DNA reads TGTGCCAGTAGTGGTGAGGAGGGCTTCCTTCTACGAAAGCAGTACTTC.

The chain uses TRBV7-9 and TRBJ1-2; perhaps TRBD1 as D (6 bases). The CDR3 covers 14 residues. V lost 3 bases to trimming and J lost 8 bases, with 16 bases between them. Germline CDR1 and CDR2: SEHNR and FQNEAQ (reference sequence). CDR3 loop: CASSFPGDGSGYTF. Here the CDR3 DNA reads TGTGCCAGCAGCTTTCCAGGGGACGGATCCGGCTACACCTTC.

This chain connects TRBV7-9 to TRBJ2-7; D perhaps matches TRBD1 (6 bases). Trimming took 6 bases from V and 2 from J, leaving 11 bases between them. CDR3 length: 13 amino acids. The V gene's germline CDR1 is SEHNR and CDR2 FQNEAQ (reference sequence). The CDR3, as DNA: TGTGCCAGCAGACGACAGGAAGCCTACGAGCAGTACTTC. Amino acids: CASRRQEAYEQYF.

The CDR3 spells CASSQEAGGIDTQYF. The CDR3 nucleotides read TGTGCCAGCAGCCAAGAAGCGGGGGGGATAGATACGCAGTATTTT. V is TRBV11-1 and J is TRBJ2-3, with 10 bases that match TRBD2. J was trimmed by 5 bases and V by 5 bases; bases with no gene match: 7. Germline V CDR1 and CDR2: SGHAT, FQDESV (reference sequence). The CDR3 is 15 residues long.

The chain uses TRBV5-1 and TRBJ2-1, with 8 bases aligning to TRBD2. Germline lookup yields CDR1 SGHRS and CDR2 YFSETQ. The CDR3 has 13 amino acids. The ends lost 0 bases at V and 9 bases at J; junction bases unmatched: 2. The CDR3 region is CASSLASGSEQFF. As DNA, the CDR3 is TGCGCCAGCAGCTTGGCCAGCGGGAGTGAGCAGTTCTTC. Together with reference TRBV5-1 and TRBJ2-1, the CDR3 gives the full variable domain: KAGVTQTPRYLIKTRGQQVTLSCSPISGHRSVSWYQQTPGQGLQFLFEYFSETQRNKGNFPGRFSGRQFSNSRSEMNVSTLELGDSALYLCASSLASGSEQFFGPGTRLTVL.

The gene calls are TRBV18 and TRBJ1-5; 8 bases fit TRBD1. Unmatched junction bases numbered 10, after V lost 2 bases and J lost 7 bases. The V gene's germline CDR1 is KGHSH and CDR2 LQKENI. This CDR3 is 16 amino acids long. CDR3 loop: CASSPSEQGVRQPQHF. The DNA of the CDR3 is TGTGCCAGCTCACCATCGGAACAGGGGGTAAGGCAGCCCCAGCATTTT. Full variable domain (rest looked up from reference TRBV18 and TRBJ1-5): NAGVMQNPRHLVRRRGQEARLRCSPMKGHSHVYWYRQLPEEGLKFMVYLQKENIIDESGMPKERFSAEFPKEGPSILRIQQVVRGDSAAYFCASSPSEQGVRQPQHFGDGTRLSIL.